A single T cell receptor (beta chain) is shown here with its context. The germline gene is not matched at one end of the junction; a read error may be the cause. The entry originates in a study of T cells in Graves' hyperthyroidism and ophthalmopathy. The CDR3 is made up of 15 amino acids. Germline V gene data show CDR1 as SGHVS and CDR2 as FNYEAQ. Researchers amplified the TCR beta CDR3 regions from RNA transcripts. TCR CDR3 underwent first-round RT-PCR with the HTBI primer set. Via MiXCR, TCRdb re-called the multiplex PCR reads, giving one row per CDR3 protein. The sample yields around 250,000 distinct CDR3 sequences, roughly 15% seen once.

What was sequenced was blood. V gene TRBV7-6 combines with J gene TRBJ2-1; the match to TRBD1 covers 7 bases. The receptor comes from a woman aged 40 to 50 with Graves' hyperthyroidism that later progressed to Graves' ophthalmopathy. The CDR3 is CASSLDRGLGDEQLF. The CDR3 DNA sequence: TGTGCCAGCAGCTTAGATAGGGGGCTTGGCGATGAGCAGCTCTTC.